Below are 5 T cell receptor beta chains sequenced from a single sample in a study of T-cell reconstitution after alpha-beta-depleted transplantation in children. Unique molecular identifiers were incorporated into the prepared TCRbeta library. A single record per CDR3 protein comes from TCRdb applying MiXCR to the PCR reads. The top ten hold roughly 4% of the sample, which has about 610,000 distinct CDR3 sequences, over 9.5% seen once. The source was PBMCs from the stem cell graft donor, collected from the stem cell graft. These receptors all come from a human donor who donated a stem cell graft to a child with acute myeloid leukemia.

This clonotype was observed many times. The genes are TRBV28 and TRBJ2-1; TRBD2 agrees at 11 bases. V lost 4 bases to trimming and J lost 9 bases; unmatched junction nucleotides: 8. The CDR3 has 15 residues. CDR1 and CDR2 from the germline V gene are MDHEN and SYDVKM. For the CDR3, the DNA is TGTGCCAGCAGTTCAGCTAGCGGGAGGACGGGTGAGCAGTTCTTC. Protein product: CASSSASGRTGEQFF.

This clonotype came up many times. This chain uses TRBV4-2 with TRBJ1-1; possible D gene TRBD1, 5 bases. Trimming took 5 bases from V and 7 from J, leaving 20 bases between them. CDR1 and CDR2 from the germline V gene are LGHNA and YNFKEQ. This CDR3 is built from 15 residues. The CDR3 loop reads CASSNPGPQVGEAFF. CDR3 in DNA: TGTGCCAGCAGCAACCCGGGACCCCAGGTCGGTGAAGCTTTCTTT.

This clonotype was found a few times. The J gene is TRBJ2-4, the V gene TRBV24-1; D is perhaps TRBD1 (5 bases). Germline assignment: CDR1 KGHDR and CDR2 SFDVKD. The V end lost 4 bases, the J end lost 1 base, and 13 bases lay between the germline ends. The CDR3 spans 16 residues. The CDR3 reads CATSDPTGRAKNIQYF. The CDR3, as DNA: TGTGCCACCAGTGACCCAACAGGCCGCGCCAAAAACATTCAGTACTTC.

The J gene is TRBJ1-3, the V gene TRBV15; 7 bases fit TRBD1. Per the germline V gene, CDR1 is LNHNV and CDR2 is YYDKDF (reference sequence). Trimming cost V 1 base and J 2 bases; bases outside gene matches: 8. This CDR3 is built from 17 residues. The CDR3 DNA reads as TGTGCCACCAGCAGAGGCGACAGGGCTAGAACTGGAAACACCATATATTTT. It specifies CATSRGDRARTGNTIYF.

This clonotype was picked up many times. This chain connects TRBV12-3 or TRBV12-4 to TRBJ2-5, with 7 bases that match TRBD1. The ends lost 6 bases at V and 2 bases at J; junction bases unmatched: 9. The CDR3 totals 15 residues. This CDR3 is CASRGPTGPQETQYF. The CDR3 DNA sequence: TGTGCCAGCAGGGGGCCGACAGGGCCGCAAGAGACCCAGTACTTC.